This TCR beta chain was captured in a study of regulatory T cells in long-lasting Graves disease. The CDR3 is made up of 16 amino acids. Germline V gene data show CDR1 as SNHLY and CDR2 as FYNNEI. Note on this clonotype: This may come from a read error, since a much larger clone is one base off.

Time point defined: newly diagnosed GD, antithyroid drugs for less than 3 months. Generation of the TCR library employed RNA extracted from PBMCs. Combining iRepertoire HTBI primers with Arm-PCR of CDR3 regions, the authors built TCR beta libraries. TCRdb fed the multiplex PCR reads into MiXCR, producing one record per CDR3 protein. The profile covers over 400,000 distinct CDR3 sequences, with around 15% appearing a single time and approximately 15% taken by the ten largest. The same data also contributed to another study, on T cells in Graves' hyperthyroidism and ophthalmopathy. That paper states: Patients aged 18 to 65 had newly diagnosed hyperthyroidism lasting under 2 months. Ophthalmopathy was distinguished from stable hyperthyroidism by 13 V-J signatures.

The sequenced sample was peripheral blood mononuclear cells (PBMCs), obtained at new diagnosis, from a patient treated with antithyroid drugs. This receptor was identified in a woman between 50 and 59 years old with Graves disease. This chain links TRBV2 with TRBJ2-4, with TRBD2 matching 8 bases. The J call may be incorrect, as the DNA end agrees better with TRBJ2-1. As DNA, the CDR3 is TGTGCCAGCAGTGGGGGACTAGGGTCGTATGATGTGACCCAGTTCTTC. It is translated as CASSGGLGSYDVTQFF.